The TCR beta chain described here comes from a study of Graves' ophthalmopathy and Graves' hyperthyroidism. CDR3 length: 13 residues. V shed 7 bases, J shed 8 bases, and the junction held 8 bases outside the gene matches. The germline CDR1 and CDR2 sequences are SNHLY and FYNNEI. The sequenced template was RNA, covering the TCR beta CDR3 region. RT-PCR with HTBI primers came first, then second-round multiplex PCR. TCRdb re-derived calls from the multiplex PCR reads in MiXCR, one entry per CDR3 protein. There are about 380,000 distinct CDR3 sequences in the sample; over 15% occur only once, and about 7% lies in the top ten.

The sequence was obtained from a woman in her late teens or twenties with stable Graves' hyperthyroidism. The material sequenced was peripheral blood. V is TRBV2 and J is TRBJ1-1, with 9 positions matching TRBD1. The CDR3 reads CASTGDRALEAFF. The CDR3 DNA reads TGTGCCAGCACGGGGGACAGGGCGTTAGAAGCTTTCTTT.